This T cell receptor beta chain was obtained from a study of shared clonotypes between healthy human individuals. Study results and caveats: A generally larger estimated richness was seen in naive subsets than in memory subsets. Sharing across four donors was highest in naive CD4 (roughly 5%) and lowest in memory CD8 (roughly 0.4%).

Points on this clone: Its antigen is undetermined.

This CDR3 spans 14 amino acids. V lost 3 bases and J lost 5; bases outside the gene matches: 7. Germline CDR1 reads SGHTS; CDR2 reads YDEGEE. Original handling: ImmunoSEQ junction-only sequences lacked quality scores, so their filtering differed. Assay: immunoSEQ multiplex PCR; the TCRdb copy retains only in-frame clones and omits some. V, J and clone size reflect that table, while D and trimming were determined from the DNA. The repertoire consists of some 1.4 million clones, with more than 95% occurring once and the leading ten covering more than 0.9%. The rearrangement links TRBV5-8 to TRBJ2-7; TRBD1 matches at 8 bases. The TCR was taken from a man under 40 in good health. The specimen sequenced was naive CD4+ T cells sorted from blood. Subset given: CD45RA+ positively selected. In nucleotides, the CDR3 is TGTGCCAGCAGCTGGGTGGACAGGGTGAACGAGCAGTACTTC. Translating it yields CASSWVDRVNEQYF.